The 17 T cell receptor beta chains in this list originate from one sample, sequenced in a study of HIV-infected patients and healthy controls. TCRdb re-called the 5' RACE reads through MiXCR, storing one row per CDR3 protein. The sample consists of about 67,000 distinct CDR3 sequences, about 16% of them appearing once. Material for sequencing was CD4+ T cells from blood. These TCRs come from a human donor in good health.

CDR3 in amino acids: CSASRFGSAGNEQFF. The CDR3 region has the DNA TGCAGTGCTAGCAGGTTCGGCAGTGCGGGGAATGAGCAGTTCTTC. The chain is built from TRBV20-1 and TRBJ2-1, with TRBD2 as a possible D gene (6 bases). This CDR3 has 15 residues. CDR1 and CDR2 from the germline V gene are DFQATT and SNEGSKA (reference sequence). V shed 3 bases and J shed 7 bases, with 19 bases lying between them.

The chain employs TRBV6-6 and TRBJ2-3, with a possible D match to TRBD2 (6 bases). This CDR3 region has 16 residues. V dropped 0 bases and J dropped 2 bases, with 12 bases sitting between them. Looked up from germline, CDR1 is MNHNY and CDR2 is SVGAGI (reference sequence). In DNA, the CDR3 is TGTGCCAGCAGTTACTCTGGAGGCGGGACCACAGATACGCAGTATTTT. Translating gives CASSYSGGGTTDTQYF.

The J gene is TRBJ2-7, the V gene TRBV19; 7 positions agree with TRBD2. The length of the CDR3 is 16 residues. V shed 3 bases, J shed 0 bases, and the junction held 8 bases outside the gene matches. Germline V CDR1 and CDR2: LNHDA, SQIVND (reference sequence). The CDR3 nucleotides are TGTGCCAGTAGTATCGGTGTTTCGGGGGGCTCCTACGAGCAGTACTTC. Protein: CASSIGVSGGSYEQYF.

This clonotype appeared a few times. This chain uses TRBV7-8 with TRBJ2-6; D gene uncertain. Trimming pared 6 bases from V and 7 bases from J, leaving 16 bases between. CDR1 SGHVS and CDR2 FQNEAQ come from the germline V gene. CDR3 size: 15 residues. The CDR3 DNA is TGTGCCAGCAGACAAGTAGTGGGCAGAGCCAACGTCCTGACTTTC. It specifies CASRQVVGRANVLTF. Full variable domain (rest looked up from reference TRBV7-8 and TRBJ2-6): GAGVSQSPRYKVAKRGQDVALRCDPISGHVSLFWYQQALGQGPEFLTYFQNEAQLDKSGLPSDRFFAERPEGSVSTLKIQRTQQEDSAVYLCASRQVVGRANVLTFGAGSRLTVL.

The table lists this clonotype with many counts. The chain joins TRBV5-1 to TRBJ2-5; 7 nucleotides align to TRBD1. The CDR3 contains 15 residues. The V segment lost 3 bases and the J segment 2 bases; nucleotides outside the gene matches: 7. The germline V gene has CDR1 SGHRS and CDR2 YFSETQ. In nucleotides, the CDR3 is TGCGCCAGCAGCTCCCAGCCGGGACAGCAAGAGACCCAGTACTTC. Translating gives CASSSQPGQQETQYF.

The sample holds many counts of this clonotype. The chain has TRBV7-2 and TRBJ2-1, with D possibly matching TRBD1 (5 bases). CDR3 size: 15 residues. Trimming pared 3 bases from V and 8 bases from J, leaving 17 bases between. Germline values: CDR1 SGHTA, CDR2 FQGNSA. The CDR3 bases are TGTGCCAGCAGCTTTCGATCAGGGAAGAGCGATGAGCAGTTCTTC. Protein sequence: CASSFRSGKSDEQFF.

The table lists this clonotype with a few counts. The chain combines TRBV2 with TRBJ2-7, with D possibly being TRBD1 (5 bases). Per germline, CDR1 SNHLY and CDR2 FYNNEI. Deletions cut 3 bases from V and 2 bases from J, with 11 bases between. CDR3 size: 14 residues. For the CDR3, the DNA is TGTGCCAGCAGTGAGAGCAGGGTAGCCTACGAGCAGTACTTC. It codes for CASSESRVAYEQYF.

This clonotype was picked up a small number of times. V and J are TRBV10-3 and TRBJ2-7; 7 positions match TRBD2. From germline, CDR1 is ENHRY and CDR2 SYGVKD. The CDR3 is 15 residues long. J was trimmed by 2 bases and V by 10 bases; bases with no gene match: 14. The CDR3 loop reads CATSNPGLSTYEQYF. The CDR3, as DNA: TGTGCCACCTCCAACCCGGGACTAAGTACCTACGAGCAGTACTTC.

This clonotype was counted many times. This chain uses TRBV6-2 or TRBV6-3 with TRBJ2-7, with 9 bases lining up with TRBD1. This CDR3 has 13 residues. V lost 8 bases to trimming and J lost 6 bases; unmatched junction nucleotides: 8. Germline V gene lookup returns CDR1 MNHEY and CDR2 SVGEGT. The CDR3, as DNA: TGTGCCAGCTTACCGGGACAGGGCCCCGAGCAGTACTTC. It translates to CASLPGQGPEQYF.

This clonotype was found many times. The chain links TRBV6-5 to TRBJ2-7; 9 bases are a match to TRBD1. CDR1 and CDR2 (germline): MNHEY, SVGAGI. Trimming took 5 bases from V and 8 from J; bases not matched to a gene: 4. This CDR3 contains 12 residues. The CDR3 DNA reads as TGTGCCAGCAGTCAGGGACAGGGAAAGCAGTACTTC. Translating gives CASSQGQGKQYF.

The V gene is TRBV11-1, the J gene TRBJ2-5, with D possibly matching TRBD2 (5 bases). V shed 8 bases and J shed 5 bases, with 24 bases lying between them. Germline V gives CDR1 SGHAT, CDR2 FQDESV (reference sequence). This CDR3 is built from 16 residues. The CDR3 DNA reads TGTGCCAGCGACCGTTTGCCCGGAGGCCCTTGGGAGACCCAGTACTTC. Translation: CASDRLPGGPWETQYF.

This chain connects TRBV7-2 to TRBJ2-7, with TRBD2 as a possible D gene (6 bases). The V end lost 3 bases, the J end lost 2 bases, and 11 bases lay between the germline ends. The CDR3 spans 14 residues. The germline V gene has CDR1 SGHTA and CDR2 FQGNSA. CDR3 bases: TGTGCCAGCAGCTTCGGCGGGGCAACCTACGAGCAGTACTTC. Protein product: CASSFGGATYEQYF.

CDR3 sequence (DNA): TGCAGTGCTAGAGATGACGGGGGGGCCGAAGATACGCAGTATTTT. Encoded protein: CSARDDGGAEDTQYF. The chain combines TRBV20-1 with TRBJ2-3, with TRBD2 matching 8 bases. The CDR3 has 15 amino acids. V shed 0 bases, J shed 5 bases, and the junction held 7 bases outside the gene matches. Germline assignment: CDR1 DFQATT and CDR2 SNEGSKA (reference sequence).

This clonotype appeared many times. The CDR3 spells CASSPLAASSIYNEQFF. DNA of the CDR3: TGTGCCAGCAGCCCATTAGCGGCTTCCTCGATTTACAATGAGCAGTTCTTC. The chain has TRBV7-9 and TRBJ2-1, with a possible D match to TRBD2 (6 bases). The CDR3 has 17 residues. From germline, CDR1 is SEHNR and CDR2 FQNEAQ (reference sequence). V dropped 5 bases and J dropped 4 bases, with 21 bases sitting between them.

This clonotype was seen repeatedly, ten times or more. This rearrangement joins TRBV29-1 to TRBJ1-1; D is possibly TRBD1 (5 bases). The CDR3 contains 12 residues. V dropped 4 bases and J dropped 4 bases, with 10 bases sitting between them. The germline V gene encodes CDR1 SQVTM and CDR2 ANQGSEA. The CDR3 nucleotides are TGCAGCGTTGCCGGGGCATCCACTGAAGCTTTCTTT. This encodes CSVAGASTEAFF. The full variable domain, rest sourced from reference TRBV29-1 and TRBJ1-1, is SAVISQKPSRDICQRGTSLTIQCQVDSQVTMMFWYRQQPGQSLTLIATANQGSEATYESGFVIDKFPISRPNLTFSTLTVSNMSPEDSSIYLCSVAGASTEAFFGQGTRLTVV.

CDR3 sequence (DNA): TGTGCCAGCAGTTACAGGGGGCGGTACGAGCAGTACTTC. Translating it yields CASSYRGRYEQYF. J is TRBJ2-7 and V is TRBV12-3 or TRBV12-4; 9 nucleotides align to TRBD1. With V trimmed by 4 bases and J by 4 bases, 2 bases remained unmatched. The CDR3 totals 13 residues.

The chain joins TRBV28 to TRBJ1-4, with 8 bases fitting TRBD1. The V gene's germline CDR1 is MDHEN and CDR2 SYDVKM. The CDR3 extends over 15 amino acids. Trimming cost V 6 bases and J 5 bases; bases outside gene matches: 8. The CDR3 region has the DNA TGTGCCAGCAGAATCGGGACAGGCGCCAATGAAAAACTGTTTTTT. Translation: CASRIGTGANEKLFF. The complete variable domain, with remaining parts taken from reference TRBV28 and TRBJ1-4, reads DVKVTQSSRYLVKRTGEKVFLECVQDMDHENMFWYRQDPGLGLRLIYFSYDVKMKEKGDIPEGYSVSREKKERFSLILESASTNQTSMYLCASRIGTGANEKLFFGSGTQLSVL.